These 5 T cell receptor beta chains came from one sample sequenced in a study of cytomegalovirus exposure and HLA in healthy donors. The PCR had 60 Vbeta and 13 Jbeta primers. This table comes from immunoSEQ multiplex PCR, and its TCRdb copy is limited to in-frame clones, with some not included. The sample records 150,000 or so clones, roughly 80% being singletons. The sequencing input was PBMCs. The receptors stem from a woman aged 40-49 years in good health and CMV-seronegative.

This chain joins TRBV19 and TRBJ1-2; D perhaps matches TRBD1 (6 bases). The germline gives CDR1 LNHDA, CDR2 SQIVND (reference sequence). CDR3 length: 16 amino acids. Trimming removed 1 base at V and 2 bases at J, with 14 bases between. The CDR3 reads CASSIAGAMGNYGYTF. The CDR3 bases are TGTGCCAGTAGTATAGCAGGGGCGATGGGGAACTATGGCTACACCTTC.

V and J are TRBV6-1 and TRBJ2-7; D unresolved. The CDR3 consists of 13 residues. The germline V and J ends were trimmed by 8 bases and 3 bases, with 14 bases remaining between them. Germline V lookup: CDR1 MNHNS, CDR2 SASEGT. DNA for the CDR3: TGTGCCAGCTCTGAGAACCCGAGCTACGAGCAGTACTTC. Protein: CASSENPSYEQYF.

The chain recombines TRBV7-2 with TRBJ2-5; possible D gene TRBD1, 5 bases. Per germline, CDR1 SGHTA and CDR2 FQGNSA. The CDR3 has 14 residues. V was trimmed by 5 bases and J by 9 bases, leaving 19 bases between them. DNA for the CDR3: TGTGCCAGCAGCGCTCCGGGCCAGGGAATGGCCCAGTACTTC. Translating gives CASSAPGQGMAQYF. The whole variable domain, filled in from reference TRBV7-2 and TRBJ2-5, reads GAGVSQSPSNKVTEKGKDVELRCDPISGHTALYWYRQSLGQGLEFLIYFQGNSAPDKSGLPSDRFSAERTGGSVSTLTIQRTQQEDSAVYLCASSAPGQGMAQYFGPGTRLLVL.

The chain has TRBV18 and TRBJ2-5; tentative D call: TRBD2 (6 bases). CDR3 length equals 14 residues. V lost 0 bases and J lost 5, with 10 bases in between. Germline CDR1 is KGHSH and CDR2 is LQKENI. This chain's CDR3 is CASSPPSLAETQYF. DNA of the CDR3: TGTGCCAGCTCACCACCCTCCCTAGCGGAGACCCAGTACTTC.

The genes are TRBV7-8 and TRBJ2-6; tentative D call: TRBD1 (6 bases). V was trimmed by 3 bases and J by 4 bases, leaving 13 bases between them. CDR1 and CDR2 (germline): SGHVS, FQNEAQ. The length of the CDR3 is 16 residues. This CDR3 is CASSFDQGLGANVLTF. The CDR3 DNA reads TGTGCCAGCAGCTTCGACCAGGGGTTGGGGGCCAACGTCCTGACTTTC.